A selection of T cell receptor beta chains follows, all from one sample in a study of radiotherapy plus CTLA-4 blockade in lung cancer. Profiling relied on immunoSEQ multiplex PCR, and the TCRdb table lists in-frame clones only, not all of them. The data hold just under 60,000 clones, with more than 60% observed a single time. The sequencing used peripheral blood, collected from a patient treated with radiotherapy plus ipilimumab. The receptors were sampled from a human donor with non-small cell lung cancer who had a partial response to radiotherapy plus ipilimumab. CDR3s include the opening cysteine and the closing phenylalanine or tryptophan. D genes are given only for firm matches. The size entry is marked missing in some rows and otherwise reads once, few, many or a size class.

size: -; V: TRBV5-1; D: TRBD1; J: TRBJ2-5; CDR3: CASSLEDRAETQYF; DNA: TGCGCCAGCAGCTTGGAGGACAGGGCGGAGACCCAGTACTTC
size: -; V: TRBV11-3; D: -; J: TRBJ2-1; CDR3: CASSLDGGSYNEQFF; DNA: TGTGCCAGCAGCTTAGACGGGGGTTCTTACAATGAGCAGTTCTTC
size: -; V: TRBV19; D: TRBD1; J: TRBJ1-4; CDR3: CASFPGQGVFRANEKLFF; DNA: TGTGCCAGTTTTCCGGGACAGGGGGTATTTCGAGCTAATGAAAAACTGTTTTTT
size: -; V: TRBV7-9; D: TRBD2; J: TRBJ2-5; CDR3: CASSLAAGARGWETQYF; DNA: TGTGCCAGCAGCTTAGCAGCGGGGGCCCGCGGGTGGGAGACCCAGTACTTC
size: -; V: TRBV2; D: TRBD2; J: TRBJ2-2; CDR3: CASMELAGAGGELFF; DNA: TGTGCCAGCATGGAACTAGCGGGGGCGGGCGGGGAGCTGTTTTTT
size: -; V: TRBV4-3; D: TRBD1; J: TRBJ2-7; CDR3: CASSTRTGAYEQYF; DNA: TGCGCCAGCAGCACGCGGACAGGGGCCTACGAGCAGTACTTC
size: -; V: TRBV27; D: -; J: TRBJ2-1; CDR3: CASSFDSSYNEQFF; DNA: TGTGCCAGCAGTTTTGACTCCTCCTACAATGAGCAGTTCTTC
size: -; V: TRBV5-4; D: -; J: TRBJ2-1; CDR3: CASSLGRGAYNEQFF; DNA: TGTGCCAGCAGCTTGGGGCGGGGAGCCTACAATGAGCAGTTCTTC
size: -; V: TRBV7-2; D: -; J: TRBJ1-3; CDR3: CASSLLGPNVLSGNTIYF; DNA: TGTGCCAGCAGCTTACTTGGGCCCAACGTTCTTTCTGGAAACACCATATATTTT
size: -; V: TRBV18; D: -; J: TRBJ1-1; CDR3: CASSPPPPEEAFF; DNA: TGTGCCAGCTCACCACCACCCCCCGAGGAAGCTTTCTTT
size: few; V: TRBV29-1; D: -; J: TRBJ2-7; CDR3: CSVEITEYEQYF; DNA: TGCAGCGTTGAAATAACTGAGTACGAGCAGTACTTC
size: -; V: TRBV18; D: -; J: TRBJ1-2; CDR3: CASSQDSNQIYGYTF; DNA: TGTGCCAGCTCCCAGGACAGTAATCAAATCTATGGCTACACCTTC
size: -; V: TRBV7-9; D: TRBD1; J: TRBJ2-7; CDR3: CASSPPWDSSYEQYF; DNA: TGTGCCAGCAGCCCCCCCTGGGACAGCTCCTACGAGCAGTACTTC
size: once; V: TRBV5-6; D: -; J: TRBJ1-1; CDR3: CASSLGEVRHGVTEAFF; DNA: TGTGCCAGCAGCCTGGGGGAGGTCCGCCACGGTGTCACTGAAGCTTTCTTT
size: few; V: TRBV28; D: TRBD1; J: TRBJ2-7; CDR3: CASSSGTGGSHEQYF; DNA: TGTGCCAGCAGCTCCGGGACAGGGGGCTCCCACGAGCAGTACTTC
size: once; V: TRBV18; D: -; J: TRBJ1-3; CDR3: CASSLPFKTGVKGNTIYF; DNA: TGTGCCAGCTCACTACCTTTCAAGACAGGAGTGAAGGGAAACACCATATATTTT
size: -; V: TRBV7-2; D: TRBD1; J: TRBJ1-1; CDR3: CASRLTGVPEAFF; DNA: TGTGCCAGCAGATTAACAGGGGTCCCTGAAGCTTTCTTT
size: -; V: TRBV6-5; D: -; J: TRBJ1-1; CDR3: CASSVGDLNTEAFF; DNA: TGTGCCAGCAGTGTAGGAGATCTAAACACTGAAGCCTTCTTT
size: few; V: TRBV5-4; D: TRBD2; J: TRBJ2-7; CDR3: CASSPGLVSYEQYF; DNA: TGTGCCAGCAGCCCGGGACTAGTTTCCTACGAGCAGTACTTC
size: -; V: TRBV6-5; D: -; J: TRBJ1-6; CDR3: CASKPPENNSPLHF; DNA: TGTGCCAGCAAACCACCAGAAAATAATTCACCCCTCCACTTT
size: once; V: TRBV19; D: -; J: TRBJ2-3; CDR3: CATSTLFGQYF; DNA: TGTGCCACCTCGACACTCTTTGGGCAGTATTTT
size: -; V: TRBV6-1; D: TRBD1; J: TRBJ2-4; CDR3: CASSKTGEGVQYF; DNA: TGTGCCAGCAGTAAGACAGGGGAAGGCGTTCAGTACTTC
size: few; V: TRBV14; D: TRBD1; J: TRBJ2-2; CDR3: CASSQVVGQGLTGELFF; DNA: TGTGCCAGCAGCCAAGTCGTGGGACAGGGTCTGACCGGGGAGCTGTTTTTT
size: -; V: TRBV5-1; D: -; J: TRBJ2-3; CDR3: CASSLAPGGWADTQYF; DNA: TGCGCCAGCAGCCTAGCCCCTGGAGGGTGGGCAGATACGCAGTATTTT
size: -; V: TRBV6-6; D: -; J: TRBJ1-3; CDR3: CAIQGGGNTIYF; DNA: TGTGCCATACAGGGTGGTGGAAACACCATATATTTT
size: -; V: TRBV19; D: TRBD1; J: TRBJ1-5; CDR3: CASSLTGGGNQPQHF; DNA: TGTGCCAGTAGTCTCACAGGGGGTGGCAATCAGCCCCAGCATTTT
size: -; V: TRBV7-3; D: TRBD2; J: TRBJ2-3; CDR3: CASSFSGDPDTQYF; DNA: TGTGCCAGCAGCTTCAGCGGGGACCCAGATACGCAGTATTTT
size: -; V: TRBV5-4; D: -; J: TRBJ2-1; CDR3: CASSSSGTYNEQFF; DNA: TGTGCCAGCAGCTCCAGCGGGACATACAATGAGCAGTTCTTC
size: -; V: TRBV13; D: TRBD1; J: TRBJ2-1; CDR3: CASSRQGQGYNEQFF; DNA: TGTGCCAGCAGCCGACAGGGACAGGGGTACAATGAGCAGTTCTTC
size: -; V: TRBV6-5; D: TRBD1; J: TRBJ1-2; CDR3: CASSYSGQGPYGYTF; DNA: TGTGCCAGCAGTTACTCGGGACAGGGACCTTACGGCTACACCTTC
size: -; V: TRBV5-1; D: TRBD1; J: TRBJ2-5; CDR3: CASSFQGASQETQYF; DNA: TGCGCCAGCAGCTTCCAGGGGGCGAGTCAAGAGACCCAGTACTTC
size: -; V: TRBV7-2; D: TRBD2; J: TRBJ2-5; CDR3: CASSLGTSGGYQETQYF; DNA: TGTGCCAGCAGCCTTGGGACTAGCGGGGGGTACCAAGAGACCCAGTACTTC
size: -; V: TRBV5-4; D: TRBD1; J: TRBJ2-1; CDR3: CASSFRTGTYNEQFF; DNA: TGTGCCAGCAGCTTCCGGACAGGTACCTACAATGAGCAGTTCTTC
size: -; V: TRBV6-1; D: TRBD2; J: TRBJ2-3; CDR3: CATSSGGAPTDTQYF; DNA: TGTGCCACCTCGAGCGGGGGGGCGCCCACAGATACGCAGTATTTT
size: once; V: TRBV18; D: -; J: TRBJ1-2; CDR3: CASSPAGANYGYTF; DNA: TGTGCCAGCTCACCAGCGGGGGCTAACTATGGCTACACCTTC
size: -; V: TRBV6-1; D: -; J: TRBJ1-5; CDR3: CASNRGLNQPQHF; DNA: TGTGCCAGTAATAGGGGCCTGAATCAGCCCCAGCATTTT
size: -; V: TRBV23-1; D: TRBD1; J: TRBJ2-7; CDR3: CASSQSSTQGGYEQYF; DNA: TGCGCCAGCAGTCAATCCAGTACACAGGGGGGCTACGAGCAGTACTTC
size: -; V: TRBV7-2; D: TRBD1; J: TRBJ2-7; CDR3: CASSLDRGQIYEQYF; DNA: TGTGCCAGCAGCTTAGACAGGGGGCAAATCTACGAGCAGTACTTC
size: -; V: TRBV2; D: -; J: TRBJ2-2; CDR3: CASSELSGSSGELFF; DNA: TGTGCCAGCAGTGAGCTTTCGGGGTCGAGCGGGGAGCTGTTTTTT
size: -; V: TRBV19; D: -; J: TRBJ2-7; CDR3: CASSRLGGEGEQYF; DNA: TGTGCCAGTAGTAGGTTAGGCGGCGAAGGCGAGCAGTACTTC
size: -; V: TRBV29-1; D: TRBD1; J: TRBJ1-5; CDR3: CSVVEQGRSNQPQHF; DNA: TGCAGCGTTGTTGAACAGGGGCGCAGCAATCAGCCCCAGCATTTT
size: -; V: TRBV19; D: TRBD1; J: TRBJ2-2; CDR3: CASSILTGTGGTGELFF; DNA: TGTGCCAGTAGTATACTAACCGGGACAGGGGGCACCGGGGAGCTGTTTTTT
size: -; V: TRBV4-2; D: -; J: TRBJ1-3; CDR3: CASSQGLRQGNTIYF; DNA: TGTGCCAGCAGCCAAGGGCTACGACAGGGAAACACCATATATTTT
size: -; V: TRBV28; D: TRBD1; J: TRBJ2-7; CDR3: CASSSGTGGYEQYF; DNA: TGTGCCAGCAGTTCCGGGACAGGGGGCTACGAGCAGTACTTC
size: once; V: TRBV11-2; D: TRBD1; J: TRBJ2-3; CDR3: CASSPQGDSTDTQYF; DNA: TGTGCCAGCAGCCCCCAGGGGGATAGCACAGATACGCAGTATTTT
size: -; V: TRBV11-2; D: -; J: TRBJ1-3; CDR3: CASSLGWAGYSGNTIYF; DNA: TGTGCCAGCAGCTTAGGTTGGGCGGGGTACTCTGGAAACACCATATATTTT
size: -; V: TRBV5-6; D: TRBD1; J: TRBJ2-7; CDR3: CASSYSGQDYEQYF; DNA: TGTGCCAGCAGCTATTCAGGACAGGACTACGAGCAGTACTTC
size: few; V: TRBV27; D: -; J: TRBJ2-1; CDR3: CASSLSLGPGVISYNEQFF; DNA: TGTGCCAGCAGTTTAAGTTTAGGTCCGGGGGTTATATCCTACAATGAGCAGTTCTTC
size: -; V: TRBV19; D: -; J: TRBJ2-7; CDR3: CASSMRQGNREQYF; DNA: TGTGCCAGTAGTATGAGGCAGGGGAACCGCGAGCAGTACTTC
size: -; V: TRBV30; D: TRBD1; J: TRBJ2-7; CDR3: CAWRGQPAQQYF; DNA: TGTGCCTGGAGGGGACAGCCTGCGCAGCAGTACTTC
size: -; V: TRBV6-1; D: -; J: TRBJ1-5; CDR3: CASSGSAGSNQPQHF; DNA: TGTGCCAGCAGTGGTTCGGCAGGTAGCAATCAGCCCCAGCATTTT
size: -; V: TRBV2; D: TRBD1; J: TRBJ1-6; CDR3: CASSGQGANSPLHF; DNA: TGTGCCAGCAGTGGACAGGGGGCAAATTCACCCCTCCACTTT